Below, 14 T cell receptor beta chains from the same sample are listed, as sequenced in a study of T cell changes during pregnancy in multiple sclerosis. Measured with immunoSEQ multiplex PCR; TCRdb has only the in-frame clones, and not every one. The data contain 37,000 or so clones, 88% of them singletons. Sequencing was performed on CD4+ T cells from peripheral blood mononuclear cells, taken before pregnancy. The receptors originated from a female donor with multiple sclerosis, enrolled in a pregnancy study.

The chain joins TRBV6-1 to TRBJ1-2, with TRBD1 matching over 7 bases. V lost 5 bases and J lost 3; bases outside the gene matches: 6. CDR3 length: 14 amino acids. Germline V lookup: CDR1 MNHNS, CDR2 SASEGT. CDR3 DNA: TGTGCCAGCAGTTTGGTAGGGGGCGACTATGGCTACACCTTC. It encodes CASSLVGGDYGYTF.

The CDR3 region has the DNA TGTGCCAGCAGCCTCCTCCCGACTGGAGGGTACAATGAGCAGTTCTTC. This sequence encodes CASSLLPTGGYNEQFF. The rearrangement joins TRBV28 to TRBJ2-1; a possible D gene is TRBD2 (6 bases). V lost 6 bases, J lost 4 bases, and 19 bases lay in between. Germline assignment: CDR1 MDHEN and CDR2 SYDVKM. This CDR3 contains 16 residues.

The chain uses TRBV25-1 and TRBJ1-1; 7 nucleotides align to TRBD1. Germline loops: CDR1 MGHDK, CDR2 SYGVNS. CDR3 length equals 13 residues. J lost 5 bases, V lost 10 bases, and 10 bases had no gene match. CDR3 region: CATQHRGRTEAFF. Here the CDR3 DNA reads TGTGCCACCCAGCACAGGGGCCGGACTGAAGCTTTCTTT.

The chain couples TRBV11-2 to TRBJ1-3, with D perhaps matching TRBD1 (6 bases). Germline V lookup: CDR1 SGHAT, CDR2 FQNNGV. V lost 5 bases to trimming and J lost 4 bases, with 9 bases between them. The CDR3 extends over 13 amino acids. CDR3: CASSLDRGNTIYF. The CDR3 DNA reads TGTGCCAGCAGCCTCGACAGGGGAAACACCATATATTTT. The full variable domain, rest sourced from reference TRBV11-2 and TRBJ1-3, is EAGVAQSPRYKIIEKRQSVAFWCNPISGHATLYWYQQILGQGPKLLIQFQNNGVVDDSQLPKDRFSAERLKGVDSTLKIQPAKLEDSAVYLCASSLDRGNTIYFGEGSWLTVV.

The V and J genes are TRBV7-2 and TRBJ1-2; TRBD1 might be the D (5 bases). CDR3 size: 14 residues. Per the germline V gene, CDR1 is SGHTA and CDR2 is FQGNSA. Trimming left V 4 bases short and J 0 bases short, with 9 bases between. The CDR3 DNA follows: TGTGCCAGCAGCTCCCAGGGTTCTAACTATGGCTACACCTTC. It yields the protein CASSSQGSNYGYTF.

The chain recombines TRBV28 with TRBJ1-5; a possible D gene is TRBD1 (5 bases). V dropped 4 bases and J dropped 0 bases, with 25 bases sitting between them. Germline CDR1 and CDR2: MDHEN and SYDVKM. This CDR3 contains 20 residues. The CDR3 DNA sequence: TGTGCCAGCAGTTCTCGAATGAGCCGGACATCCCGAAATAGCAATCAGCCCCAGCATTTT. As protein: CASSSRMSRTSRNSNQPQHF.

The CDR3 loop is CASSRLDDEQFF. DNA for the CDR3: TGTGCCAGTAGTAGGCTAGACGATGAGCAGTTCTTC. The V gene is TRBV19, the J gene TRBJ2-1, with D unclear. The length of the CDR3 is 12 residues. V dropped 4 bases and J dropped 8 bases, with 9 bases sitting between them. CDR1 is LNHDA, CDR2 SQIVND, per germline (reference sequence).

The chain combines TRBV27 with TRBJ2-7; 8 nucleotides line up with TRBD1. This CDR3 is 14 amino acids long. Trimming took 2 bases from V and 2 from J; bases not matched to a gene: 2. The germline V gene has CDR1 MNHEY and CDR2 SMNVEV (reference sequence). The CDR3 sequence is CASSLTDRAYEQYF. The CDR3 coding sequence is TGTGCCAGCAGTTTAACGGACAGGGCCTACGAGCAGTACTTC.

The J gene is TRBJ2-1, the V gene TRBV29-1, with 7 bases matching TRBD1. CDR1 SQVTM and CDR2 ANQGSEA come from the germline V gene. The CDR3 sequence is 15 residues long. With V trimmed by 5 bases and J by 9 bases, 16 bases remained unmatched. The CDR3 DNA is TGCAGCGTTTCCCTTACCGACAGGGAGAAGAGTGAGCAGTTCTTC. Translating it yields CSVSLTDREKSEQFF.

V usage is TRBV28 and J usage is TRBJ2-5; TRBD2 aligns across 12 bases. The CDR3 contains 15 residues. V trimming: 4 bases; J trimming: 5 bases; junction bases outside the gene matches: 5. The germline V gene encodes CDR1 MDHEN and CDR2 SYDVKM. CDR3 sequence: CASSSPSGRGETQYF. As DNA, the CDR3 is TGTGCCAGCAGTTCCCCTAGCGGGAGGGGGGAGACCCAGTACTTC.

V usage is TRBV19 and J usage is TRBJ2-3; possible D gene TRBD2, 5 bases. Germline V gene lookup returns CDR1 LNHDA and CDR2 SQIVND (reference sequence). The CDR3 is made up of 15 amino acids. V lost 1 base, J lost 6 bases, and 14 bases lay in between. The CDR3 DNA is TGTGCCAGTAGTATAGGCAATAGCGATAGGGATACGCAGTATTTT. Translating gives CASSIGNSDRDTQYF. Supplemented by reference TRBV19 and TRBJ2-3, the full variable domain reads DGGITQSPKYLFRKEGQNVTLSCEQNLNHDAMYWYRQDPGQGLRLIYYSQIVNDFQKGDIAEGYSVSREKKESFPLTVTSAQKNPTAFYLCASSIGNSDRDTQYFGPGTRLTVL.

This clone was seen once. This sequence joins TRBV5-1 and TRBJ2-7; possibly TRBD2 for D (6 bases). Germline assignment: CDR1 SGHRS and CDR2 YFSETQ. The CDR3 is 15 residues long. V was cut by 0 bases and J by 1 base, with 11 bases left in between. Here the CDR3 reads CASSLGGSGSYEQYF. For the CDR3, the DNA is TGCGCCAGCAGCTTGGGAGGTAGCGGTTCCTACGAGCAGTACTTC.

V gene TRBV6-1 combines with J gene TRBJ1-3, with D perhaps matching TRBD1 (6 bases). This CDR3 spans 15 amino acids. Trimming removed 6 bases at V and 0 bases at J, with 12 bases between. Germline CDR1 is MNHNS and CDR2 is SASEGT. In nucleotides, the CDR3 is TGTGCCAGCAGAGTAACAGGGAACTCTGGAAACACCATATATTTT. Encoded protein: CASRVTGNSGNTIYF.

The chain joins TRBV18 to TRBJ2-7; the match to TRBD2 covers 9 bases. Germline CDR1 reads KGHSH; CDR2 reads LQKENI. The CDR3 consists of 16 residues. With 5 bases clipped from V and 0 bases from J, the junction kept 8 bases outside the gene matches. CDR3 amino acids: CASSVLSGRDSYEQYF. CDR3 nucleotide sequence: TGTGCCAGCTCAGTACTTAGCGGGAGAGACTCCTACGAGCAGTACTTC. Filled out from reference TRBV18 and TRBJ2-7, the complete variable domain reads NAGVMQNPRHLVRRRGQEARLRCSPMKGHSHVYWYRQLPEEGLKFMVYLQKENIIDESGMPKERFSAEFPKEGPSILRIQQVVRGDSAAYFCASSVLSGRDSYEQYFGPGTRLTVT.